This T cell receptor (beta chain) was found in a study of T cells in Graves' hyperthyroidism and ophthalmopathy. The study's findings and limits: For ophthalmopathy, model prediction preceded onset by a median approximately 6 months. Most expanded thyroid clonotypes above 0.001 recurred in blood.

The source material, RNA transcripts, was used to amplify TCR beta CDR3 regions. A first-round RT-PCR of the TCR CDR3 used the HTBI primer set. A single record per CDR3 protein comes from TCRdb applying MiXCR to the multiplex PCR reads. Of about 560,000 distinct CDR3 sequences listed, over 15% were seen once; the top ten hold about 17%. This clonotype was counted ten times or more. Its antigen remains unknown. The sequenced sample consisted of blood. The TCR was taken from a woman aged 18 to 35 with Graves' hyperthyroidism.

CDR3 coding DNA: TGTGCCAGCTCACCGAGGACAGCGGACAATCAGCCCCAGCATTTT. Translating gives CASSPRTADNQPQHF. The rearrangement links TRBV18 to TRBJ1-5, with D possibly matching TRBD1 (6 bases). Trimming cost V 3 bases and J 3 bases, with 12 bases left between them. Germline V CDR1 and CDR2: KGHSH, LQKENI. This CDR3 has 15 amino acids.